This paragraph covers one TCR beta chain sequence. This CDR3 comprises 15 residues. The V gene end was trimmed by 4 bases and the J gene end by 3 bases; junction bases not matched to a gene: 6. Looked up from germline, CDR1 is MNHEY and CDR2 is SVGAGI. These data come from a study of T cell responses to AZD1222 COVID-19 vaccine. Profiled with immunoSEQ multiplex PCR; TCRdb holds only in-frame clones, not every one. The sample has 70,000 to 95,000 clones, 85% to 90% seen once. Second-dose recipients at about 4 or about 12 weeks were treated as one pooled group. The specimen was peripheral blood, collected 28 days after the second AZD1222 dose. The chain joins TRBV6-5 to TRBJ1-5; 7 positions match TRBD1. The receptor was derived from an adult who received the AZD1222 COVID-19 vaccine. The CDR3 here is CASSLATGPNQPQHF. The CDR3 DNA reads TGTGCCAGCAGTTTGGCGACAGGGCCCAATCAGCCCCAGCATTTT.